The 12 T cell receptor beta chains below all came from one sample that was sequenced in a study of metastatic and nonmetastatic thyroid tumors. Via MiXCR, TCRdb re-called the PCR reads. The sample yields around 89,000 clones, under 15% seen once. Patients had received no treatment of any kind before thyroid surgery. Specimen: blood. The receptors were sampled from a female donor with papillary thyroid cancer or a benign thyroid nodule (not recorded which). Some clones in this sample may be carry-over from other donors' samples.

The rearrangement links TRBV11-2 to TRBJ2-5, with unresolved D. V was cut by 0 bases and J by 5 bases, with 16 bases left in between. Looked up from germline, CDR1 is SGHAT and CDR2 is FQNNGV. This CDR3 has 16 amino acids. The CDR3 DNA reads TGTGCCAGCAGCTTAGATCATCAAGGGATGGGTGAGACCCAGTACTTC. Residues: CASSLDHQGMGETQYF.

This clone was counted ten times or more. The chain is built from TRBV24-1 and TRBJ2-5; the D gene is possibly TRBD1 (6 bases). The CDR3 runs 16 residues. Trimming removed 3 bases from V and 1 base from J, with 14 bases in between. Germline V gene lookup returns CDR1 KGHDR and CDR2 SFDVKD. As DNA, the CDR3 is TGTGCCACCAGTGATACGCACGACAGGCTCCAAGAGACCCAGTACTTC. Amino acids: CATSDTHDRLQETQYF.

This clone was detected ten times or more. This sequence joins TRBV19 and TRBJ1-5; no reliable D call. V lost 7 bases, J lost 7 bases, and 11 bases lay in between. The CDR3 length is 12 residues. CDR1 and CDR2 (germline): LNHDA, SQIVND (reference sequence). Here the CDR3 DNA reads TGTGCCAGTATGGGAGTAGCCCAGCCCCAGCATTTT. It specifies CASMGVAQPQHF. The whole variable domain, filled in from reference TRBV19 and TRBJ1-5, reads DGGITQSPKYLFRKEGQNVTLSCEQNLNHDAMYWYRQDPGQGLRLIYYSQIVNDFQKGDIAEGYSVSREKKESFPLTVTSAQKNPTAFYLCASMGVAQPQHFGDGTRLSIL.

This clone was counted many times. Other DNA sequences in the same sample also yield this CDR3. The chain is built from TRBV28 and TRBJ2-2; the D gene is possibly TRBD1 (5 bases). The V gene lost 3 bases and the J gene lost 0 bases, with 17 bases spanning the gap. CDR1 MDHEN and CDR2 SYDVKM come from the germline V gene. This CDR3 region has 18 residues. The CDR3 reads CASSFSQQAGPNTGELFF. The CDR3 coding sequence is TGTGCCAGCAGTTTCTCACAACAGGCAGGACCGAACACCGGGGAGCTGTTTTTT. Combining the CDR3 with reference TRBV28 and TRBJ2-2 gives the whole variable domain DVKVTQSSRYLVKRTGEKVFLECVQDMDHENMFWYRQDPGLGLRLIYFSYDVKMKEKGDIPEGYSVSREKKERFSLILESASTNQTSMYLCASSFSQQAGPNTGELFFGEGSRLTVL.

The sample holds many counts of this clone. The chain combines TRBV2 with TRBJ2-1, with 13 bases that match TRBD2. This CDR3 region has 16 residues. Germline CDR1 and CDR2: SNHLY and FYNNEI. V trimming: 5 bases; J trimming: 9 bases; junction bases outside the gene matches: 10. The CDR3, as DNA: TGTGCCAGCAGTCGACTAGCGGGGGGCCTTGTGGGTGAGCAGTTCTTC. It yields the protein CASSRLAGGLVGEQFF.

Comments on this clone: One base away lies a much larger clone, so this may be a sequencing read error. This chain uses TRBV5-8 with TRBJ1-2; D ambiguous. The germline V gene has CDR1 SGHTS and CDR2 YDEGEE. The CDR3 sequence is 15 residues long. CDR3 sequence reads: CASIMGGLAGYVYTF. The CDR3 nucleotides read TGTGCCAGCATCATGGGCGGGCTGGCTGGCTATGTCTACACCTTC.

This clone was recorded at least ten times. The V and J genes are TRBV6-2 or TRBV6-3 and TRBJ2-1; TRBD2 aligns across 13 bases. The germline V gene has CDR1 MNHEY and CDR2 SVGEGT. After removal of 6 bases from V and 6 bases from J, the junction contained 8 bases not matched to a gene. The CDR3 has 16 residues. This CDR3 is CASSDRTSGGFNEQFF. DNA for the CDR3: TGTGCCAGCAGCGACCGGACTAGCGGGGGTTTCAATGAGCAGTTCTTC.

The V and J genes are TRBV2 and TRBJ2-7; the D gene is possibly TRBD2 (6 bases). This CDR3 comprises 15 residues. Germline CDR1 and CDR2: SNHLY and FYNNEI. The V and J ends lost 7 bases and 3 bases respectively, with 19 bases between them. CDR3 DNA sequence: TGTGCCAGCAATCGTGGGGACGGGAGTAGCTACGAGCAGTACTTC. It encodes CASNRGDGSSYEQYF.

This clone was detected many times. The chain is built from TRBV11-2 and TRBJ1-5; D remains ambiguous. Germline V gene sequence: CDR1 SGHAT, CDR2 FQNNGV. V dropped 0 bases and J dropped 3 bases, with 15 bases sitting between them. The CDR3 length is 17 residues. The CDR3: CASSLDRVTEYNQPQHF. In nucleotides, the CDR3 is TGTGCCAGCAGCTTAGATAGAGTAACAGAGTACAATCAGCCCCAGCATTTT.

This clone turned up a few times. For the CDR3, the DNA is TGTGCCAGCAGGTACCTCGGGACAGGGACTCCCTGCGAGCAGTACTTC. Translated: CASRYLGTGTPCEQYF. The chain combines TRBV6-5 with TRBJ2-7; 9 bases align to TRBD1. Germline assignment: CDR1 MNHEY and CDR2 SVGAGI. The CDR3 extends over 16 amino acids. J was trimmed by 6 bases and V by 6 bases; bases with no gene match: 15.

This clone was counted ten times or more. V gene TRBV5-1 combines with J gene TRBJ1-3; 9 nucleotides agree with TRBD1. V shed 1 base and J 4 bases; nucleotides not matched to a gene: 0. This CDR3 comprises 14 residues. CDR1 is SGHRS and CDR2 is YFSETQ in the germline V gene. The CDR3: CASSLTGGGNTIYF. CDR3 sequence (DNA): TGCGCCAGCAGCTTGACAGGGGGCGGAAACACCATATATTTT.

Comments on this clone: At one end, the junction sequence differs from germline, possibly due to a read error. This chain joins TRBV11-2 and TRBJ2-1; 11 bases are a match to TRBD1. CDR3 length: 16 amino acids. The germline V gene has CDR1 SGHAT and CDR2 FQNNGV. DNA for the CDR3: TGTGCCAGCAGCCCTACACCGGACAGGGGGCCGAATGAGCAGTCCTTC. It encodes CASSPTPDRGPNEQSF.